The clone carrying this T cell receptor (beta chain) was counted between two and nine times. The antigen is not known. The sample originates from a study of response to subunit inactivated influenza vaccine. Regarding the study as a whole: Authors suggested each seasonal flu vaccination may recruit only limited numbers of new T cells.

Unmatched junction bases numbered 12, after V lost 7 bases and J lost 6 bases. The CDR3 runs to 15 residues. Germline CDR1 MNHEY, CDR2 SVGEGT. TCRdb analysed the RT-PCR reads with MiXCR anew, one entry per CDR3 protein. The top ten hold 11% of the sample, which has 650,000 to 800,000 distinct CDR3 sequences, roughly 18% seen once. The TCR sequence derives from a man aged 50 or older who received an inactivated influenza vaccine. The J gene is TRBJ2-3, the V gene TRBV6-2 or TRBV6-3, with 8 bases fitting TRBD1. The sequencing here drew on PBMCs from blood, taken 5 days after vaccination. For the CDR3, the DNA is TGTGCCAGCACCATCCAGGCACAGGGGGGCGATACGCAGTATTTT. It codes for CASTIQAQGGDTQYF.